These 31 T cell receptor beta chains originate from one sample sequenced in a study of spatial heterogeneity in lung cancer. TCRdb processed the 5' RACE reads anew with MiXCR; each CDR3 protein has one entry. The sample has tens of thousands of distinct CDR3 sequences, approximately 12% seen once. Time point given: sample taken at primary tumor resection. Researchers sequenced whole RNA taken from tumor, nontumor lung or frozen PBMC without sorting. This material consisted of PBMCs, taken at surgery. These TCRs come from a male donor with early-stage non-small cell lung cancer.

The rearrangement uses TRBV28 and TRBJ2-7; no clear D. The CDR3 is 14 residues long. Germline lookup yields CDR1 MDHEN and CDR2 SYDVKM. The germline V and J ends were trimmed by 4 bases and 2 bases, with 12 bases remaining between them. The CDR3 DNA reads as TGTGCCAGCAGTTCCCCCTCTAGGGCCTACGAGCAGTACTTC. This translates into CASSSPSRAYEQYF.

The chain combines TRBV21-1 with TRBJ2-1; the DNA was not used to check the table's D call, TRBD2. TRBV21-1 is an annotated pseudogene. The CDR3 runs to 17 residues. The CDR3 DNA follows: TGTGCCAGCAGCTCGCCGGGACTAGAAAGCTCCTACAATGAGCAGTTCTTC. Its translation is CASSSPGLESSYNEQFF.

As DNA, the CDR3 is TGTGCCAGCAGTTTTCGAACGGGTTCAGAGACCCAGTACTTC. It yields the protein CASSFRTGSETQYF. The gene calls are TRBV12-3 or TRBV12-4 and TRBJ2-5; no firm D call. Trimming removed 3 bases at V and 4 bases at J, with 12 bases between. This CDR3 has 14 amino acids.

The gene calls are TRBV28 and TRBJ1-3, with D tentatively TRBD1 (6 bases). The length of the CDR3 is 16 residues. The V end was cut by 2 bases, the J end by 0 bases, with 11 bases between. CDR1 MDHEN and CDR2 SYDVKM come from the germline V gene. The CDR3 DNA sequence: TGTGCCAGCAGTTTACGACGGGACACCTCTGGAAACACCATATATTTT. Its translation is CASSLRRDTSGNTIYF.

This clonotype has just a few counts. This chain joins TRBV7-3 and TRBJ2-1; D assignment may be TRBD1 or TRBD2 (5 bases each). V gave up 5 bases and J gave up 7 bases, with 15 bases separating them. CDR3 length equals 14 residues. CDR1 and CDR2 (germline): SGHTA, FQGTGA. The CDR3 sequence: CASSPGAVANEQFF. CDR3 in DNA: TGTGCCAGCAGCCCCGGGGCTGTAGCAAATGAGCAGTTCTTC.

This clonotype was counted at least ten times. This chain uses TRBV5-1 with TRBJ2-3, with a tentative D call TRBD2 (6 bases). Looked up from germline, CDR1 is SGHRS and CDR2 is YFSETQ. The CDR3 runs to 13 residues. V was pared by 5 bases and J by 4 bases, with 11 bases between. The CDR3 loop is CASRSGLPDTQYF. The CDR3 bases are TGCGCCAGCAGGTCGGGACTCCCAGATACGCAGTATTTT.

V usage is TRBV7-9 and J usage is TRBJ1-6, with D perhaps TRBD1 (5 bases). V was trimmed by 1 base and J by 7 bases, leaving 11 bases between them. The CDR3 extends over 15 amino acids. Germline lookup yields CDR1 SEHNR and CDR2 FQNEAQ (reference sequence). CDR3 in DNA: TGTGCCAGCAGCTTAGAACAGGCAGGAAATTCACCCCTCCACTTT. This codes for CASSLEQAGNSPLHF.

The V gene is TRBV30, the J gene TRBJ2-7, with a possible D match to TRBD1 (6 bases). Germline V gene sequence: CDR1 GTSNPN, CDR2 SVGIG (reference sequence). Trimming stripped 0 bases from V and 1 base from J, with 7 bases between. This CDR3 has 13 amino acids. This chain's CDR3 is CAWSVTGSYEQYF. The DNA of the CDR3 is TGTGCCTGGAGTGTCACAGGGTCCTACGAGCAGTACTTC.

This chain links TRBV11-2 with TRBJ2-3, with D possibly TRBD2 on 6 matching bases. This CDR3 has 17 amino acids. V shed 0 bases and J shed 0 bases, with 13 bases lying between them. Per germline, CDR1 SGHAT and CDR2 FQNNGV. The CDR3 sequence is CASSLEVGGVSTDTQYF. The CDR3 DNA sequence: TGTGCCAGCAGCTTAGAGGTTGGCGGGGTAAGCACAGATACGCAGTATTTT.

The V call is TRBV5-4, the J call TRBJ2-5; D ambiguous. This CDR3 spans 15 amino acids. V was cut by 4 bases and J by 2 bases, with 15 bases left in between. Germline values: CDR1 SGHNT, CDR2 YYREEE (reference sequence). The CDR3 sequence: CASSEEVAAQETQYF. DNA for the CDR3: TGTGCCAGCAGCGAAGAAGTGGCAGCACAAGAGACCCAGTACTTC.

A few counts support this clonotype. V usage is TRBV20-1 and J usage is TRBJ2-3; 8 nucleotides align to TRBD2. The CDR3 contains 15 residues. Germline V gene sequence: CDR1 DFQATT, CDR2 SNEGSKA (reference sequence). V dropped 2 bases and J dropped 2; count of bases not matched to a gene: 6. This CDR3 is CSARRGGRVTDTQYF. The CDR3 coding sequence is TGCAGTGCTAGACGGGGGGGCAGGGTCACAGATACGCAGTATTTT.

This clonotype was observed a handful of times. This chain links TRBV11-1 with TRBJ2-2; D uncertain. This CDR3 is 15 amino acids long. Trimming removed 0 bases from V and 3 bases from J, with 8 bases in between. Germline V gene data show CDR1 as SGHAT and CDR2 as FQDESV (reference sequence). This CDR3 reads CASSLALRDTGELFF. The DNA of the CDR3 is TGTGCCAGCAGCTTAGCCCTCAGAGACACCGGGGAGCTGTTTTTT.

This clonotype has more than one count but fewer than ten. V gene TRBV5-1 combines with J gene TRBJ2-1; 7 bases are shared with TRBD1. Germline assignment: CDR1 SGHRS and CDR2 YFSETQ. This CDR3 comprises 15 residues. V lost 4 bases to trimming and J lost 1 base; unmatched junction nucleotides: 5. CDR3 sequence reads: CASSPGQTSYNEQFF. CDR3 sequence (DNA): TGCGCCAGCAGCCCGGGACAGACATCCTACAATGAGCAGTTCTTC.

This clonotype showed up just a few times. The chain has TRBV29-1 and TRBJ2-7, with TRBD1 matching over 10 bases. CDR1 SQVTM and CDR2 ANQGSEA come from the germline V gene. V trimming: 7 bases; J trimming: 1 base; junction bases outside the gene matches: 4. The CDR3 is 13 amino acids. CDR3 DNA sequence: TGCAGCGCGGGACAGGGGCGATCCTACGAGCAGTACTTC. Protein product: CSAGQGRSYEQYF.

This clonotype was observed a handful of times. This chain links TRBV25-1 with TRBJ1-2, with no clear D. Per the germline V gene, CDR1 is MGHDK and CDR2 is SYGVNS. The CDR3 spans 14 residues. The V gene lost 2 bases and the J gene lost 4 bases, with 11 bases spanning the gap. CDR3 in amino acids: CASSERGFPYGYTF. The DNA of the CDR3 is TGTGCCAGCAGTGAACGGGGTTTCCCCTATGGCTACACCTTC.

This clonotype was picked up many times. V usage is TRBV9 and J usage is TRBJ2-7; D uncertain. The CDR3 totals 15 residues. Germline-derived CDR1 and CDR2 are SGDLS and YYNGEE. The V end was cut by 0 bases, the J end by 3 bases, with 13 bases between. Here the CDR3 reads CASSVGSAANYEQYF. The DNA of the CDR3 is TGTGCCAGCAGCGTAGGCTCCGCGGCTAACTACGAGCAGTACTTC. Full variable domain (outside the CDR3, taken from reference TRBV9 and TRBJ2-7): DSGVTQTPKHLITATGQRVTLRCSPRSGDLSVYWYQQSLDQGLQFLIQYYNGEERAKGNILERFSAQQFPDLHSELNLSSLELGDSALYFCASSVGSAANYEQYFGPGTRLTVT.

The table lists this clonotype with many counts. This chain links TRBV24-1 with TRBJ1-5; perhaps TRBD1 as D (6 bases). This CDR3 region has 12 residues. Germline assignment: CDR1 KGHDR and CDR2 SFDVKD. The V end lost 6 bases, the J end lost 5 bases, and 7 bases lay between the germline ends. DNA for the CDR3: TGTGCCACCAGTAACAGGGATCAGCCCCAGCATTTT. It yields the protein CATSNRDQPQHF.

The chain has TRBV20-1 and TRBJ1-2; D is unresolved. V was cut by 4 bases and J by 4 bases, with 13 bases left in between. The CDR3 spans 13 residues. Germline CDR1 DFQATT, CDR2 SNEGSKA (reference sequence). CDR3: CSAKDRHGYGYTF. DNA for the CDR3: TGCAGTGCTAAGGACCGGCATGGCTATGGCTACACCTTC.

The rearrangement uses TRBV20-1 and TRBJ1-4, with D maybe TRBD1 (5 bases). The CDR3 runs to 14 residues. Trimming left V 6 bases short and J 6 bases short, with 17 bases between. Germline V gene sequence: CDR1 DFQATT, CDR2 SNEGSKA (reference sequence). This chain's CDR3 is CSATPDTRDEKLFF. CDR3 sequence (DNA): TGCAGTGCCACGCCGGACACCCGAGATGAAAAACTGTTTTTT.

The sample holds many counts of this clonotype. V is TRBV6-5 and J is TRBJ2-7; 8 bases are shared with TRBD2. The germline V gene has CDR1 MNHEY and CDR2 SVGAGI. The ends lost 6 bases at V and 3 bases at J; junction bases unmatched: 10. The CDR3 extends over 15 amino acids. The CDR3 protein is CASSPPGLGGYEQYF. DNA for the CDR3: TGTGCCAGCAGCCCACCGGGACTAGGCGGCTACGAGCAGTACTTC.

This chain uses TRBV5-8 with TRBJ1-5; a possible D gene is TRBD1 (5 bases). Germline V CDR1 and CDR2: SGHTS, YDEGEE. V lost 4 bases and J 7 bases, leaving 18 bases between the germline ends. The length of the CDR3 is 15 residues. The CDR3 coding sequence is TGTGCCAGCAGCCCGGGAAGGGGCCAATGGCAGCCCCAGCATTTT. Translation: CASSPGRGQWQPQHF.

This clonotype was counted ten times or more. This chain joins TRBV6-5 and TRBJ1-6; no clear D. The CDR3 runs 15 residues. The ends were cut back, 6 bases at V and 8 bases at J, with 17 bases in the middle. Germline loops: CDR1 MNHEY, CDR2 SVGAGI. CDR3 amino acids: CASSRRTRRDSPLHF. For the CDR3, the DNA is TGTGCCAGCAGCCGACGCACTCGTCGAGATTCACCCCTCCACTTT.

This clonotype appeared a few times. The CDR3 nucleotides are TGTGCCAGCAGTTTAGGCCGCGAATGGGGACTGTTTTTT. This translates into CASSLGREWGLFF. This chain links TRBV12-3 or TRBV12-4 with TRBJ1-4, with D uncertain. Trimming pared 1 base from V and 13 bases from J, leaving 13 bases between. The CDR3 length is 13 residues.

The rearrangement links TRBV11-3 to TRBJ2-2; D is unclear. The germline V gene encodes CDR1 SGHNT and CDR2 YENEEA. V dropped 4 bases and J dropped 7 bases, with 7 bases sitting between them. The CDR3 loop spans 12 amino acids. For the CDR3, the DNA is TGTGCCAGCAGCTCGGATTTCGGGGAGCTGTTTTTT. The encoded protein is CASSSDFGELFF.

The chain has TRBV29-1 and TRBJ2-1, with 11 bases aligning to TRBD2. V lost 2 bases to trimming and J lost 3 bases; unmatched junction nucleotides: 0. CDR3 length: 14 amino acids. Germline V gene lookup returns CDR1 SQVTM and CDR2 ANQGSEA. CDR3 bases: TGCAGCGTTGAACTAGCGGGAGGCTACAATGAGCAGTTCTTC. It specifies CSVELAGGYNEQFF.

The chain has TRBV12-3 or TRBV12-4 and TRBJ2-1; 13 bases fit TRBD2. CDR3 length equals 16 residues. Trimming removed 1 base from V and 9 bases from J; junction bases left unmatched: 6. CDR3 in DNA: TGTGCCAGCAGTTTAGTCCCCGGACTAGCGGGAGTTGAGCAGTTCTTC. It codes for CASSLVPGLAGVEQFF.

This clonotype has just a few counts. The chain uses TRBV29-1 and TRBJ2-7; D remains unclear. The CDR3 sequence is 13 residues long. Germline loops: CDR1 SQVTM, CDR2 ANQGSEA. V lost 0 bases and J 3 bases, leaving 9 bases between the germline ends. CDR3 in DNA: TGCAGCGTTGAAGATGATCGACGCTACGAGCAGTACTTC. Translation: CSVEDDRRYEQYF.

There are many counts of this clonotype. V gene TRBV7-2 combines with J gene TRBJ2-1; D uncertain. Germline lookup yields CDR1 SGHTA and CDR2 FQGNSA. V shed 3 bases and J shed 10 bases, with 19 bases lying between them. This CDR3 has 15 amino acids. The CDR3 loop reads CASSFMSHGAREQFF. CDR3 DNA sequence: TGTGCCAGCAGCTTCATGAGTCACGGAGCCAGGGAGCAGTTCTTC.

This clonotype was seen more than once but under ten times. The chain joins TRBV7-2 to TRBJ2-3, with TRBD2 matching 11 bases. Germline values: CDR1 SGHTA, CDR2 FQGNSA. V lost 5 bases and J lost 5; bases outside the gene matches: 6. The CDR3 contains 15 residues. CDR3 nucleotide sequence: TGTGCCAGCAGCAATAGCGGGAGGGTCATAGATACGCAGTATTTT. Translated, it gives CASSNSGRVIDTQYF. The full variable domain, in which reference TRBV7-2 and TRBJ2-3 provide the parts outside the CDR3, is GAGVSQSPSNKVTEKGKDVELRCDPISGHTALYWYRQSLGQGLEFLIYFQGNSAPDKSGLPSDRFSAERTGGSVSTLTIQRTQQEDSAVYLCASSNSGRVIDTQYFGPGTRLTVL.

The chain employs TRBV19 and TRBJ1-5; 7 bases line up with TRBD1. Germline CDR1 is LNHDA and CDR2 is SQIVND (reference sequence). The CDR3 extends over 16 amino acids. With V trimmed by 4 bases and J by 2 bases, 8 bases remained unmatched. CDR3 DNA: TGTGCCAGTAGTAATCCCGACAGGGCTGGCAATCAGCCCCAGCATTTT. It specifies CASSNPDRAGNQPQHF.

J is TRBJ2-3 and V is TRBV2; possible D gene TRBD2, 6 bases. Per germline, CDR1 SNHLY and CDR2 FYNNEI. This CDR3 spans 16 amino acids. Trimming stripped 7 bases from V and 1 base from J, with 18 bases between. The CDR3 sequence is CASTGVWASGTDTQYF. CDR3 nucleotide sequence: TGTGCCAGCACGGGCGTGTGGGCTAGCGGCACAGATACGCAGTATTTT.